This is a list of T cell receptor beta chains from one sample in a study of human T cells and chemical hapten exposure. TCRdb re-analysed the RACE reads in MiXCR, keeping a single row per CDR3 protein. This sample has 75,000 to 100,000 distinct CDR3 sequences, with 7% to 10% found just once. Sequenced material: whole blood, taken in connection with sensitization to the hapten diphenylcyclopropenone (DPC). These receptors all come from a woman aged 40 to 49 with alopecia areata. Some clones in this sample may be carry-over from other donors' samples. Both conserved end residues are part of each CDR3. The D gene is left open where the match is weak. A clone size is listed for some rows: how often the clone was seen (once, few, many), or a class if it is expanded.

clone size: many
D gene: .
CDR3 length: 16
V gene: TRBV20-1
CDR3 protein: CSARDLVASSYNEQFF

clone size: .
D gene: .
CDR3 length: 19
V gene: TRBV11-2
CDR3 protein: CASSLRPDTSGESRETQYF

clone size: many
D gene: TRBD2
CDR3 length: 16
V gene: TRBV7-2
CDR3 protein: CASSPRLAGEAETQYF

clone size: .
D gene: .
CDR3 length: 15
V gene: TRBV4-3
CDR3 protein: CASSPHGVLTDTQYF

clone size: few
D gene: .
CDR3 length: 13
V gene: TRBV12-3/TRBV12-4
CDR3 protein: CASSLASNQPQHF

clone size: few
D gene: .
CDR3 length: 17
V gene: TRBV5-1
CDR3 protein: CASSLGAVQSSGNTIYF

clone size: .
D gene: .
CDR3 length: 9
V gene: TRBV29-1
CDR3 protein: CSVEREQFF

clone size: few
D gene: TRBD1
CDR3 length: 14
V gene: TRBV4-1
CDR3 protein: CASSQVQGEDEQYF

clone size: few
D gene: TRBD2
CDR3 length: 17
V gene: TRBV14
CDR3 protein: CASSQLAGGPRRYEQYF

clone size: many
D gene: .
CDR3 length: 13
V gene: TRBV7-9
CDR3 protein: CASSLDTTYEQYF

clone size: few
D gene: TRBD2
CDR3 length: 13
V gene: TRBV29-1
CDR3 protein: CSASPGGTYEQYF

clone size: many
D gene: TRBD1
CDR3 length: 16
V gene: TRBV5-6
CDR3 protein: CASSLVSAGGIYEQYF

clone size: many
D gene: TRBD2
CDR3 length: 13
V gene: TRBV10-3
CDR3 protein: CAIRVGGRDEQFF